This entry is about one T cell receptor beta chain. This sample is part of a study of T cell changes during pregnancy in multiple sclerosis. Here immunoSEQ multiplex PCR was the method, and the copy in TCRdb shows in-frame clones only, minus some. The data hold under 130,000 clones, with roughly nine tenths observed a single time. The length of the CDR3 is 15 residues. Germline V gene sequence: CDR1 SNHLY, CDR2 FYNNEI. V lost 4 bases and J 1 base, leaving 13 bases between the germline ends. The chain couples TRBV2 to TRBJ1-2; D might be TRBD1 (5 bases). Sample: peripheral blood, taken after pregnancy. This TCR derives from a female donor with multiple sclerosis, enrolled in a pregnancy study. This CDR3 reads CASSGTWGGNYGYTF. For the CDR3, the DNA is TGTGCCAGCAGTGGAACTTGGGGGGGTAACTATGGCTACACCTTC.